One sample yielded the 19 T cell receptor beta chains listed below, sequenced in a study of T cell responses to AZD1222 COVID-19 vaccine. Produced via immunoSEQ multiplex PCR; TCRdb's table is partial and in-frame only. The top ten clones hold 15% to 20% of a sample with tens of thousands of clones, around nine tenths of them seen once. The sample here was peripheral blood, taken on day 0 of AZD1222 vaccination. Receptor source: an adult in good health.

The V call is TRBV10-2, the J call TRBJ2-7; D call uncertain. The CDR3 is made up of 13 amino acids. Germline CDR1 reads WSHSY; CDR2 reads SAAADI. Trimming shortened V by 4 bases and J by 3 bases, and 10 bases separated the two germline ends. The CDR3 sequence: CASSGRAGYEQYF. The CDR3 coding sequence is TGCGCCAGCAGTGGACGCGCCGGCTACGAGCAGTACTTC.

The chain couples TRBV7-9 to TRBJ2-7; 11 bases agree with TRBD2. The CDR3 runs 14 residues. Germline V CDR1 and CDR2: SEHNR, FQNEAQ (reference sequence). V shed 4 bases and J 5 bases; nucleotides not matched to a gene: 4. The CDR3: CASSSLAGAHEQYF. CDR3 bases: TGTGCCAGCAGCTCACTAGCGGGAGCTCACGAGCAGTACTTC.

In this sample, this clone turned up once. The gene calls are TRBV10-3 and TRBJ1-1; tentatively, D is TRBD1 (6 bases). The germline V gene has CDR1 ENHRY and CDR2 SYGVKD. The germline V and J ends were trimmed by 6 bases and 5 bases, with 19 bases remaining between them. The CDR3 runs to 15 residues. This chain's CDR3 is CAISLQGASRTEAFF. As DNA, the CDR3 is TGTGCCATCAGCCTACAGGGAGCGTCTCGGACTGAAGCTTTCTTT.

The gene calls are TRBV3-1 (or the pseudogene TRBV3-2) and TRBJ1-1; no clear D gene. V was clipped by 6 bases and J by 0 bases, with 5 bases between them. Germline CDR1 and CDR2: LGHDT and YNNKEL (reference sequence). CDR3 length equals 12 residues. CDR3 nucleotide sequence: TGTGCCAGCAGGGATTTGAACACTGAAGCTTTCTTT. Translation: CASRDLNTEAFF.

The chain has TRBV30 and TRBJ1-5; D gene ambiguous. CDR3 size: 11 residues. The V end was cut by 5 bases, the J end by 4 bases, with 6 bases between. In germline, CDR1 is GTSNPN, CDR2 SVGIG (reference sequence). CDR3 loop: CAWPWNQPQHF. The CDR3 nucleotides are TGTGCCTGGCCCTGGAATCAGCCCCAGCATTTT.

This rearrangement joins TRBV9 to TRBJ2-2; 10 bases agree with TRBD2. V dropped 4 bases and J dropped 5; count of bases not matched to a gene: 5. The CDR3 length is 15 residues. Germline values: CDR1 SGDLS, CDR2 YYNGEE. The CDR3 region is CASSIRTSGTGELFF. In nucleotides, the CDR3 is TGTGCCAGCAGCATCAGGACTAGCGGAACCGGGGAGCTGTTTTTT.

CDR3 nucleotide sequence: TGTGCCAGCAGGCCAACAGGGGCTGGTAATCAGCCCCAGCATTTT. It specifies CASRPTGAGNQPQHF. The chain carries TRBV6-6 and TRBJ1-5; 7 nucleotides align to TRBD1. This CDR3 region has 15 residues. Germline CDR1 is MNHNY and CDR2 is SVGAGI (reference sequence). V trimming: 6 bases; J trimming: 4 bases; junction bases outside the gene matches: 9.

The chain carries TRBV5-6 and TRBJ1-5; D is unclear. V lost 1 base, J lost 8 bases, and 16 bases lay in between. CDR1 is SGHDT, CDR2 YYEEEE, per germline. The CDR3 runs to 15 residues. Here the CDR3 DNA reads TGTGCCAGCAGCTTGAAGCTGAGCAGCGCCAAGCCCCAGCATTTT. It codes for CASSLKLSSAKPQHF. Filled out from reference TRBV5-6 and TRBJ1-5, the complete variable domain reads DAGVTQSPTHLIKTRGQQVTLRCSPKSGHDTVSWYQQALGQGPQFIFQYYEEEERQRGNFPDRFSGHQFPNYSSELNVNALLLGDSALYLCASSLKLSSAKPQHFGDGTRLSIL.

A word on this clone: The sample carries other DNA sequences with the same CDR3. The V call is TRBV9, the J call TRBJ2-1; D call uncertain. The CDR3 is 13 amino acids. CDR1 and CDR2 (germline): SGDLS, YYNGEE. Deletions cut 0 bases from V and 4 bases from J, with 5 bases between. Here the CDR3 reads CASSVGSYNEQFF. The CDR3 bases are TGTGCCAGCAGCGTAGGCTCGTACAATGAGCAGTTCTTC.

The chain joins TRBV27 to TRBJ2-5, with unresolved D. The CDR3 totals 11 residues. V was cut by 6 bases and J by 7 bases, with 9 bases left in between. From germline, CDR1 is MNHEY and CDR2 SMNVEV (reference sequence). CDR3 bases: TGTGCCAGCAGGTTGCTTGGGACCCAGTACTTC. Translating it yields CASRLLGTQYF.

As DNA, the CDR3 is TGTGCCATCAGTATCGCTACAGGGGGCACTAAGACCTTC. Translating gives CAISIATGGTKTF. This chain uses TRBV10-3 with TRBJ1-2, with TRBD1 identical over 9 bases. With V trimmed by 5 bases and J by 14 bases, 12 bases remained unmatched. Germline assignment: CDR1 ENHRY and CDR2 SYGVKD. This CDR3 region has 13 residues.

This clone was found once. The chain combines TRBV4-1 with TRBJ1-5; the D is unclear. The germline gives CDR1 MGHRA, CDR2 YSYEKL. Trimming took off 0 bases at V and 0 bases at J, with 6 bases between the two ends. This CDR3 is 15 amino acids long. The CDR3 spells CASSQEISSNQPQHF. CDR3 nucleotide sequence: TGCGCCAGCAGCCAAGAAATCAGTAGCAATCAGCCCCAGCATTTT.

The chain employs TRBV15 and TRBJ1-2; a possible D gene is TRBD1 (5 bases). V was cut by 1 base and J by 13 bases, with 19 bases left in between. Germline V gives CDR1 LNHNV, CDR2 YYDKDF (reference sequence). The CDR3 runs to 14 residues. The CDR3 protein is CATSRVNRDRFLTF. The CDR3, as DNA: TGTGCCACCAGCAGAGTAAACCGGGACCGATTTCTCACCTTC.

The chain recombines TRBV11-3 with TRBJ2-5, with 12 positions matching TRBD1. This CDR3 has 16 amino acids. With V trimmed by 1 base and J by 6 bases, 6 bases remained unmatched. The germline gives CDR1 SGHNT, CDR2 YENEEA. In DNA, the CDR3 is TGTGCCAGCAGCTTAGGAGGGACAGGGGGCCGACAGACCCAGTACTTC. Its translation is CASSLGGTGGRQTQYF.

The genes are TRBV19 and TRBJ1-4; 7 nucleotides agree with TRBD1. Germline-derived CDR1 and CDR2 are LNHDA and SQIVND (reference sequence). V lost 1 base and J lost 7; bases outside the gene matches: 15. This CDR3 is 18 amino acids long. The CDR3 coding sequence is TGTGCCAGTAGTATAGTTCTGAAAGGGGGCGATGTTGGTGAAAAACTGTTTTTT. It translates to CASSIVLKGGDVGEKLFF.

The DNA for the CDR3 is TGTGCCAGCAGCTCCACAGATACGCAGTATTTT. The encoded protein is CASSSTDTQYF. The genes are TRBV11-3 and TRBJ2-3, with D unresolved. Germline V gene sequence: CDR1 SGHNT, CDR2 YENEEA. V lost 4 bases and J lost 2, with 1 base in between. The CDR3 is 11 residues long.

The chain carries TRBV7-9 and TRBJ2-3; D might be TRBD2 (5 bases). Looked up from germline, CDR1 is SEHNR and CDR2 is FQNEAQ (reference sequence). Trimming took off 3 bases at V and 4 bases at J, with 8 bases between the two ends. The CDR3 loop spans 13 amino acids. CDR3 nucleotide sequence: TGTGCCAGCAGCTTCCCCGGGGCAGATACGCAGTATTTT. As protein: CASSFPGADTQYF.

The chain's CDR3 is CASSEAFRGQKAFF. In DNA, the CDR3 is TGTGCCAGCAGTGAAGCCTTCAGGGGGCAAAAAGCTTTCTTT. The chain joins TRBV6-1 to TRBJ1-1; 8 nucleotides align to TRBD1. J lost 9 bases, V lost 0 bases, and 6 bases had no gene match. The CDR3 sequence is 14 residues long. The germline gives CDR1 MNHNS, CDR2 SASEGT.

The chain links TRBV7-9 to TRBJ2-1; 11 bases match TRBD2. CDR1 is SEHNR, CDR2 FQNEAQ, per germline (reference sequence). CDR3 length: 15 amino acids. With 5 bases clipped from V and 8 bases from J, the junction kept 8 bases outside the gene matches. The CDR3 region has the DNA TGTGCCAGCAGCCCCCGGGGTAGCGGGAGGGATGAGCAGTTCTTC. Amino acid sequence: CASSPRGSGRDEQFF.